These 25 T cell receptor beta chains originate from one sample sequenced in a study of glioma-infiltrating T cells after dendritic cell vaccination. The assay was immunoSEQ multiplex PCR, and TCRdb's table has in-frame clones only and misses some. The data hold tens of thousands of clones, with roughly 90% observed a single time. Sample: blood, taken before dendritic cell vaccination. Receptor source: a human donor with glioblastoma.

This chain links TRBV5-1 with TRBJ2-5; TRBD2 matches 14 bases. CDR1 is SGHRS, CDR2 YFSETQ, per germline. The CDR3 spans 15 residues. The V gene end was trimmed by 4 bases and the J gene end by 5 bases; junction bases not matched to a gene: 4. CDR3 sequence: CASSPGTSGGETQYF. CDR3 nucleotides: TGCGCCAGCAGCCCAGGGACTAGCGGGGGTGAGACCCAGTACTTC.

This sequence joins TRBV15 and TRBJ1-1, with D perhaps matching TRBD1 (5 bases). V was trimmed by 7 bases and J by 6 bases, leaving 15 bases between them. The CDR3 has 13 amino acids. The germline V gene encodes CDR1 LNHNV and CDR2 YYDKDF (reference sequence). This chain's CDR3 is CATTPGGGPEAFF. The CDR3 DNA follows: TGTGCCACCACCCCCGGGGGAGGGCCTGAAGCTTTCTTT. Based on the CDR3 plus reference TRBV15 and TRBJ1-1, the full variable domain is DAMVIQNPRYQVTQFGKPVTLSCSQTLNHNVMYWYQQKSSQAPKLLFHYYDKDFNNEADTPDNFQSRRPNTSFCFLDIRSPGLGDTAMYLCATTPGGGPEAFFGQGTRLTVV.

The rearrangement links TRBV6-1 to TRBJ1-5; D unclear. The germline gives CDR1 MNHNS, CDR2 SASEGT. V was trimmed by 5 bases and J by 6 bases, leaving 8 bases between them. CDR3 length: 12 amino acids. The chain's CDR3 is CASSLPGQPQHF. In nucleotides, the CDR3 is TGTGCCAGCAGTCTCCCGGGTCAGCCCCAGCATTTT.

The chain joins TRBV11-1 to TRBJ1-2; D unclear. Trimming stripped 4 bases from V and 1 base from J, with 10 bases between. CDR1 and CDR2 from the germline V gene are SGHAT and FQDESV (reference sequence). There are 14 residues in the CDR3. The chain's CDR3 is CASSSTQVNYGYTF. In nucleotides, the CDR3 is TGTGCCAGCAGCTCAACCCAGGTTAACTATGGCTACACCTTC.

Worth noting for this clone: Other DNA sequences within the sample encode an identical CDR3. The gene calls are TRBV11-3 and TRBJ1-2; 9 positions agree with TRBD1. The junction had 6 bases not matched to a gene; V was cut back by 5 bases and J by 5 bases. This CDR3 comprises 14 residues. CDR1 SGHNT and CDR2 YENEEA come from the germline V gene. The CDR3 DNA reads TGTGCCAGCAGCCTCGGACAGGGGTCGTATGGCTACACCTTC. Translating gives CASSLGQGSYGYTF.

The chain links TRBV5-4 to TRBJ2-5; 8 nucleotides align to TRBD2. CDR1 and CDR2 from the germline V gene are SGHNT and YYREEE (reference sequence). V shed 0 bases and J 5 bases; nucleotides not matched to a gene: 6. The CDR3 extends over 15 amino acids. CDR3 nucleotides: TGTGCCAGCAGCTTGGAAGGCGGGGGGCAGGAGACCCAGTACTTC. It codes for CASSLEGGGQETQYF. The full variable domain, rest sourced from reference TRBV5-4 and TRBJ2-5, is ETGVTQSPTHLIKTRGQQVTLRCSSQSGHNTVSWYQQALGQGPQFIFQYYREEENGRGNFPPRFSGLQFPNYSSELNVNALELDDSALYLCASSLEGGGQETQYFGPGTRLLVL.

This chain joins TRBV27 and TRBJ2-7, with D unresolved. This CDR3 spans 15 amino acids. V was cut by 7 bases and J by 2 bases, with 18 bases left in between. Germline assignment: CDR1 MNHEY and CDR2 SMNVEV (reference sequence). CDR3 amino acids: CASKAAATNPYEQYF. The CDR3 DNA reads TGTGCCAGCAAGGCGGCGGCAACCAACCCCTACGAGCAGTACTTC.

The chain joins TRBV5-6 to TRBJ2-5, with a possible D match to TRBD2 (7 bases). Trimming cost V 4 bases and J 5 bases, with 15 bases left between them. Germline assignment: CDR1 SGHDT and CDR2 YYEEEE. The CDR3 covers 14 residues. In nucleotides, the CDR3 is TGTGCCAGCAGCCAGCGGGGAGGGGGGGAGACCCAGTACTTC. This codes for CASSQRGGGETQYF.

This chain links TRBV5-4 with TRBJ1-2; 12 bases are shared with TRBD1. The CDR3 consists of 15 residues. V lost 5 bases, J lost 5 bases, and 7 bases stayed unmatched. The germline V gene encodes CDR1 SGHNT and CDR2 YYREEE (reference sequence). CDR3: CASRYPGQGAYGYTF. The DNA for the CDR3 is TGTGCCAGCAGATATCCGGGACAGGGGGCATATGGCTACACCTTC.

The chain employs TRBV27 and TRBJ2-5; 11 nucleotides align to TRBD1. CDR1 MNHEY and CDR2 SMNVEV come from the germline V gene (reference sequence). J was trimmed by 4 bases and V by 8 bases; bases with no gene match: 3. The CDR3 length is 13 residues. In DNA form, the CDR3 reads TGTGCCAGCGGGACAGGGGGTTCAGAGACCCAGTACTTC. Encoded protein: CASGTGGSETQYF.

V and J are TRBV29-1 and TRBJ1-2; D possibly corresponds to TRBD1 (6 bases). Trimming pared 7 bases from V and 0 bases from J, leaving 12 bases between. CDR1 and CDR2 from the germline V gene are SQVTM and ANQGSEA. The CDR3 covers 13 residues. The CDR3 DNA is TGCAGCGGTTCCCAGGGGCCTAACTATGGCTACACCTTC. Translated: CSGSQGPNYGYTF. Based on the CDR3 plus reference TRBV29-1 and TRBJ1-2, the full variable domain is SAVISQKPSRDICQRGTSLTIQCQVDSQVTMMFWYRQQPGQSLTLIATANQGSEATYESGFVIDKFPISRPNLTFSTLTVSNMSPEDSSIYLCSGSQGPNYGYTFGSGTRLTVV.

The V gene is TRBV7-9, the J gene TRBJ2-5; 11 bases align to TRBD2. The V gene end was trimmed by 5 bases and the J gene end by 5 bases; junction bases not matched to a gene: 4. The CDR3 sequence is 14 residues long. Looked up from germline, CDR1 is SEHNR and CDR2 is FQNEAQ (reference sequence). The CDR3 region is CASSALAGEETQYF. DNA for the CDR3: TGTGCCAGCAGCGCACTAGCGGGAGAGGAGACCCAGTACTTC.

The chain employs TRBV6-6 and TRBJ2-7; D gene unclear. V dropped 7 bases and J dropped 6 bases, with 16 bases sitting between them. Germline V gene lookup returns CDR1 MNHNY and CDR2 SVGAGI (reference sequence). The CDR3 covers 13 residues. CDR3 nucleotides: TGTGCCAGCACCCCAACAGTCGGAAGCGAGCAGTACTTC. It is translated as CASTPTVGSEQYF.

The chain links TRBV5-1 to TRBJ1-1, with 8 bases that match TRBD1. In germline, CDR1 is SGHRS, CDR2 YFSETQ. The trim removed 3 bases at V and 7 bases at J, leaving 8 bases unmatched. The CDR3 spans 14 residues. In DNA, the CDR3 is TGCGCCAGCAGCTCCCCAGGGGGCCGGGGTGAAGCTTTCTTT. Its translation: CASSSPGGRGEAFF.

The gene calls are TRBV4-2 and TRBJ2-7; TRBD2 might be the D (5 bases). CDR1 LGHNA and CDR2 YNFKEQ come from the germline V gene. The CDR3 spans 17 residues. V was cut by 0 bases and J by 1 base, with 16 bases left in between. CDR3 in DNA: TGTGCCAGCAGCCAAGAATCGGACTCCGAGAGATCCTACGAGCAGTACTTC. It is translated as CASSQESDSERSYEQYF.

The chain couples TRBV18 to TRBJ2-7, with 7 positions matching TRBD2. Germline lookup yields CDR1 KGHSH and CDR2 LQKENI. This CDR3 has 14 amino acids. V shed 3 bases and J 1 base; nucleotides not matched to a gene: 3. Written as DNA, the CDR3 is TGTGCCAGCTCACCGCTAGCGGAGTCCTACGAGCAGTACTTC. It encodes CASSPLAESYEQYF.

Here the CDR3 reads CASSENSGLQQFF. The CDR3 bases are TGTGCCAGCAGTGAAAATAGCGGTCTTCAGCAGTTCTTC. This sequence joins TRBV6-4 and TRBJ2-1, with D possibly TRBD2 on 6 matching bases. The CDR3 has 13 residues. V lost 3 bases and J lost 11, with 14 bases in between. CDR1 and CDR2 from the germline V gene are MRHNA and SNTAGT.

In its sample, this clone was seen a few times. The genes are TRBV9 and TRBJ1-1; no clear D gene. Trimming removed 2 bases at V and 1 base at J, with 6 bases between. Germline-derived CDR1 and CDR2 are SGDLS and YYNGEE. This CDR3 contains 13 residues. The CDR3 DNA reads as TGTGCCAGCAGCGTGTCGGGGAACACTGAAGCTTTCTTT. This sequence encodes CASSVSGNTEAFF.

The CDR3 DNA sequence: TGCAGCGTTAGGACAGGGAGCATATCCTACGAGCAGTACTTC. It yields the protein CSVRTGSISYEQYF. The chain employs TRBV29-1 and TRBJ2-5; 8 bases match TRBD1. The end of the DNA aligns better with TRBJ2-7, so the J call may be wrong. Germline V gives CDR1 SQVTM, CDR2 ANQGSEA. This CDR3 region has 14 residues.

This chain connects TRBV4-1 to TRBJ1-4; the D gene is possibly TRBD1 (6 bases). V lost 4 bases and J lost 6, with 12 bases in between. The CDR3 sequence is 14 residues long. The germline V gene encodes CDR1 MGHRA and CDR2 YSYEKL. CDR3 in amino acids: CASSPGQMDEKLFF. DNA of the CDR3: TGCGCCAGCAGCCCCGGACAGATGGATGAAAAACTGTTTTTT.

V usage is TRBV5-6 and J usage is TRBJ2-7, with 12 nucleotides matching TRBD2. V shed 2 bases and J 6 bases; nucleotides not matched to a gene: 3. From germline, CDR1 is SGHDT and CDR2 YYEEEE. This CDR3 has 14 residues. Written as DNA, the CDR3 is TGTGCCAGCAGCTTAGCGGGACTAGCGGGCGAGCAGTACTTC. This codes for CASSLAGLAGEQYF.

The rearrangement links TRBV19 to TRBJ2-5, with D tentatively TRBD1 (5 bases). The V and J ends lost 6 bases and 4 bases respectively, with 12 bases between them. Germline assignment: CDR1 LNHDA and CDR2 SQIVND (reference sequence). The CDR3 is 13 amino acids. CDR3: CASSDSGRETQYF. In nucleotides, the CDR3 is TGTGCCAGTAGCGACAGTGGACGAGAGACCCAGTACTTC.

This rearrangement joins TRBV10-3 to TRBJ2-5; D remains unclear. Germline V CDR1 and CDR2: ENHRY, SYGVKD. The V end lost 0 bases, the J end lost 1 base, and 6 bases lay between the germline ends. The CDR3 is 14 amino acids. This chain's CDR3 is CAISESSGQETQYF. The CDR3 coding sequence is TGTGCCATCAGTGAGTCCTCAGGCCAAGAGACCCAGTACTTC.

The CDR3 loop is CASSSSGTVGTEAFF. The CDR3, as DNA: TGTGCCAGCAGTTCTTCCGGGACAGTGGGCACTGAAGCTTTCTTT. The rearrangement uses TRBV7-6 and TRBJ1-1, with 7 bases that match TRBD1. This CDR3 has 15 amino acids. Per the germline V gene, CDR1 is SGHVS and CDR2 is FNYEAQ. With V trimmed by 6 bases and J by 4 bases, 11 bases remained unmatched.

The gene calls are TRBV5-1 and TRBJ2-7; D perhaps matches TRBD1 (5 bases). Looked up from germline, CDR1 is SGHRS and CDR2 is YFSETQ. Trimming removed 5 bases at V and 0 bases at J, with 15 bases between. The CDR3 has 15 residues. CDR3 nucleotide sequence: TGCGCCAGCAGTTCCCAGGGCGCCGTCTCCTACGAGCAGTACTTC. Protein: CASSSQGAVSYEQYF.